One and the same sample provided the 12 T cell receptor beta chains below, sequenced in a study of a mutant IDH1 vaccine in newly diagnosed glioma. Their target antigens are unknown. The data were produced by immunoSEQ multiplex PCR, yet TCRdb's version contains in-frame clones alone and is incomplete. The table shows about 46,000 clones, with 92% occurring only once. Described time point: week 35, safety follow-up. Every vaccination contained 300 ug of the mutant IDH1 20-mer peptide and was paired with topical imiquimod. This sample comprised PBMCs, obtained from a glioma patient whose treatment included an IDH1 peptide vaccine. These receptors all stem from a man aged 50-59 years with glioma.

The chain has TRBV6-5 and TRBJ2-5; maybe TRBD2 (6 bases). V lost 2 bases and J 5 bases, leaving 12 bases between the germline ends. From germline, CDR1 is MNHEY and CDR2 SVGAGI. This CDR3 contains 14 residues. CDR3 coding DNA: TGTGCCAGCAGTTACAATTTTGGGGGGGAGACCCAGTACTTC. Amino acid sequence: CASSYNFGGETQYF.

The rearrangement uses TRBV6-1 and TRBJ2-7, with 8 bases that match TRBD2. Trimming took 8 bases from V and 3 from J; bases not matched to a gene: 3. The CDR3 runs to 12 residues. Germline V lookup: CDR1 MNHNS, CDR2 SASEGT. The CDR3 spells CASGTSSYEQYF. In DNA form, the CDR3 reads TGTGCCAGCGGGACTAGTAGCTACGAGCAGTACTTC.

The chain combines TRBV2 with TRBJ2-7; D is ambiguous. This CDR3 spans 12 amino acids. V dropped 8 bases and J dropped 5 bases, with 13 bases sitting between them. Germline V gene lookup returns CDR1 SNHLY and CDR2 FYNNEI. The CDR3 DNA is TGTGCCAGCGGGCGTAAGCCCCACGAGCAGTACTTC. The encoded protein is CASGRKPHEQYF.

The V and J genes are TRBV4-3 and TRBJ2-1; D gene uncertain. Germline V gene lookup returns CDR1 LGHNA and CDR2 YSLEER. With 3 bases removed from V and 5 bases from J, the gap between germline ends came to 8 bases. CDR3 size: 13 residues. This CDR3 is CASSHSPNNEQFF. CDR3 in DNA: TGCGCCAGCAGCCATTCCCCTAACAATGAGCAGTTCTTC.

The chain has TRBV5-8 and TRBJ1-2; a weak D match, TRBD1 (5 bases). The CDR3 is made up of 16 amino acids. Germline CDR1 reads SGHTS; CDR2 reads YDEGEE. V lost 5 bases and J lost 3, with 20 bases in between. The CDR3 DNA reads TGTGCCAGCAGACACCCCCGCTGGGGCCCCGACTATGGCTACACCTTC. The encoded protein is CASRHPRWGPDYGYTF.

V gene TRBV7-9 combines with J gene TRBJ2-2, with TRBD1 matching over 12 bases. The CDR3 spans 16 residues. Germline trimming cut 6 bases from V and 6 bases from J; bases unmatched to any gene: 8. The germline V gene has CDR1 SEHNR and CDR2 FQNEAQ (reference sequence). CDR3: CASRTAGTGGAGELFF. The CDR3 DNA reads TGTGCCAGCAGAACAGCCGGGACAGGGGGCGCCGGGGAGCTGTTTTTT. Complete variable domain (other parts from reference TRBV7-9 and TRBJ2-2): DTGVSQNPRHKITKRGQNVTFRCDPISEHNRLYWYRQTLGQGPEFLTYFQNEAQLEKSRLLSDRFSAERPKGSFSTLEIQRTEQGDSAMYLCASRTAGTGGAGELFFGEGSRLTVL.

Worth noting for this clone: One junction end does not reproduce the germline sequence, and a read error may be involved. This chain connects TRBV7-7 to TRBJ2-2, with D possibly matching TRBD2 (5 bases). CDR3 length: 14 residues. Germline values: CDR1 SSHAT, CDR2 FNYEAQ (reference sequence). The CDR3 region is CASSPGSPVGELFF. CDR3 DNA sequence: TGTGCTAGCAGCCCTGGGAGTCCAGTCGGGGAGCTGTTTTTT.

The chain recombines TRBV6-1 with TRBJ2-5; TRBD2 might be the D (6 bases). Germline values: CDR1 MNHNS, CDR2 SASEGT. V was shortened by 1 base and J by 9 bases, with 18 bases between the two germline ends. CDR3 size: 15 residues. The CDR3 nucleotides are TGTGCCAGCAGTGAAGGGGCAGGCCTTCCGGGAGCCCAGTACTTC. The encoded protein is CASSEGAGLPGAQYF.

V is TRBV9 and J is TRBJ2-7, with D possibly matching TRBD1 (5 bases). Germline values: CDR1 SGDLS, CDR2 YYNGEE. The CDR3 is 16 residues long. V dropped 0 bases and J dropped 0 bases, with 13 bases sitting between them. CDR3 sequence: CASSVGNWGSSYEQYF. The CDR3 DNA reads TGTGCCAGCAGCGTAGGCAATTGGGGCTCCTCCTACGAGCAGTACTTC.

The chain employs TRBV7-3 and TRBJ2-3; 14 bases align to TRBD2. With 3 bases clipped from V and 4 bases from J, the junction kept 3 bases outside the gene matches. CDR1 and CDR2 (germline): SGHTA, FQGTGA. This CDR3 has 16 residues. CDR3 DNA sequence: TGTGCCAGCAGCTTGGGACTAGCGGGAGTGGCAGATACGCAGTATTTT. Translating it yields CASSLGLAGVADTQYF.

V and J are TRBV2 and TRBJ1-5; D is ambiguous. V lost 2 bases and J lost 5, with 10 bases in between. The CDR3 has 14 amino acids. Per germline, CDR1 SNHLY and CDR2 FYNNEI. The CDR3 sequence: CASSENRQDQPQHF. In DNA form, the CDR3 reads TGTGCCAGCAGTGAAAACCGACAAGATCAGCCCCAGCATTTT.

The chain links TRBV6-6 to TRBJ2-7; 7 positions match TRBD1. This CDR3 region has 14 residues. Looked up from germline, CDR1 is MNHNY and CDR2 is SVGAGI (reference sequence). Losses at the gene ends were 6 bases for V and 7 bases for J; bases not matched to a gene: 12. CDR3 in DNA: TGTGCCAGCAGCCCCGGGACAGCCCTTAGTGAGCAGTACTTC. Translated: CASSPGTALSEQYF.